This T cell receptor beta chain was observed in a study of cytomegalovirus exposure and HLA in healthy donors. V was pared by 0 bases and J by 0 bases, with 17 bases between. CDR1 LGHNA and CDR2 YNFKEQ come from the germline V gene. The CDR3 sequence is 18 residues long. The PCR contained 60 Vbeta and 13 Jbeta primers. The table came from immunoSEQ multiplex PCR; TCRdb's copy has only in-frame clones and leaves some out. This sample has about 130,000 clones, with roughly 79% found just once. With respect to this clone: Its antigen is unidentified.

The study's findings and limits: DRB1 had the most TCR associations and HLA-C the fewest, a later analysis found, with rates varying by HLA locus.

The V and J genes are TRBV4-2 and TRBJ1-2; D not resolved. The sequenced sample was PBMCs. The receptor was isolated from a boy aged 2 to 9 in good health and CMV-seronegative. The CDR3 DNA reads TGTGCCAGCAGCCAAGAAAATGGGGTTGAGGGCCCTAACTATGGCTACACCTTC. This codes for CASSQENGVEGPNYGYTF.